The sequence of this TCR beta chain was determined in a study of radiotherapy plus CTLA-4 blockade in lung cancer. Study-wide results and limits: According to reports, early shifts in blood T cell clones, alongside interferon-beta, forecast response most accurately. Radiotherapy was combined with ipilimumab, and tumor-derived TCR clones then expanded in blood.

With ipilimumab providing CTLA-4 blockade, focal radiation was administered to patients who had chemo-refractory metastatic non-small-cell lung cancer. TCRdb keeps only in-frame clones here, not all; method: immunoSEQ multiplex PCR. The data hold 35,000 to 50,000 clones, with approximately 70% observed a single time. The V gene end was trimmed by 5 bases and the J gene end by 3 bases; junction bases not matched to a gene: 7. Germline CDR1 SNHLY, CDR2 FYNNEI. This CDR3 comprises 15 residues. This clone came up a few times. Its target is not known. V is TRBV2 and J is TRBJ2-5; TRBD1 aligns across 9 bases. The material was peripheral blood, obtained from a patient treated with radiotherapy plus ipilimumab. This receptor was taken from a human donor with non-small cell lung cancer who had a complete response to radiotherapy plus ipilimumab. The DNA of the CDR3 is TGTGCCAGCAGTCGGACAGGGGACCGGGAAGAGACCCAGTACTTC. Its protein product is CASSRTGDREETQYF. Full variable domain (missing parts from reference TRBV2 and TRBJ2-5): EPEVTQTPSHQVTQMGQEVILRCVPISNHLYFYWYRQILGQKVEFLVSFYNNEISEKSEIFDDQFSVERPDGSNFTLKIRSTKLEDSAMYFCASSRTGDREETQYFGPGTRLLVL.